The rows below give T cell receptor beta chains drawn from one sample of a study of cytomegalovirus exposure and HLA in healthy donors. Sequencing used immunoSEQ multiplex PCR; TCRdb keeps in-frame clones, though not all of them. The data contain approximately 160,000 clones, 82% of them singletons. Sequenced input: PBMCs. All receptors derive from a girl aged 10-17 years in good health and CMV-seropositive. The CDR3 runs from the conserved cysteine through the conserved F or W. The D gene is left open where the match is weak. Clone sizes are given selectively: once, few, many, or a class where the clone is expanded.

clone size	V gene	J gene	D gene	CDR3 DNA	CDR3 protein
NA	TRBV5-6	TRBJ2-7	NA	TGTGCCAGCAGCGCCTCGGGACTTAACTACGAGCAGTACTTC	CASSASGLNYEQYF
NA	TRBV7-8	TRBJ2-1	NA	TGTGCCAGCAGCTTAGGACTAGTCACTAGCAATGAGCAGTTCTTC	CASSLGLVTSNEQFF
NA	TRBV5-1	TRBJ2-5	TRBD1	TGCGCCAGCAGCTTGGAATCTTGGACAGGGGGCGAAGAGACCCAGTACTTC	CASSLESWTGGEETQYF
once	TRBV10-3	TRBJ2-7	NA	TGTGCCATCAGGGGAGAGGCTGCCTACGAGCAGTACTTC	CAIRGEAAYEQYF
NA	TRBV21-1	TRBJ2-7	NA	TGTGCCAGCAGCAAAGTTCTTTTCGGGACTTCTCATCCGCTCGAGCAGTACTTC	CASSKVLFGTSHPLEQYF
NA	TRBV6-5	TRBJ2-1	NA	TGTGCCAGCAGCACGACTAGCTCCTACAATGAGCAGTTCTTC	CASSTTSSYNEQFF
NA	TRBV5-6	TRBJ2-3	NA	TGTGCCAGCAGCGGCGGGACTTACCTCCTCACAGATACGCAGTATTTT	CASSGGTYLLTDTQYF
NA	TRBV6-1	TRBJ2-7	TRBD2	TGTGCCAGCATGTCAGCGGGAGGATCTTCTTACGAGCAGTACTTC	CASMSAGGSSYEQYF
NA	TRBV5-1	TRBJ2-1	TRBD2	TGCGCCAGCAGCTTGGGACTAGCGGGAGGACGGAGCTCCTACAATGAGCAGTTCTTC	CASSLGLAGGRSSYNEQFF
NA	TRBV2	TRBJ1-3	NA	TGTGCCAGCAGGACAGAGGCCTCTGGAAACACCATATATTTT	CASRTEASGNTIYF
once	TRBV5-1	TRBJ2-3	TRBD2	TGCGCCAGCAGCCTAGGACTAGTGACAGATACGCAGTATTTT	CASSLGLVTDTQYF
NA	TRBV15	TRBJ2-4	TRBD1	TGTGCCACCAGCGGAGGACAGGCTCAGCTTGCCAAAAACATTCAGTACTTC	CATSGGQAQLAKNIQYF
NA	TRBV6-1	TRBJ1-3	NA	TGTGCCGGCAGCCCAGGGGCGAGGTCTGGAAACACCATATATTTT	CAGSPGARSGNTIYF
NA	TRBV28	TRBJ2-7	NA	TGTGCCAGCAGCCTGGAAAGTAGCGTGGTCTACGAGCAGTACTTC	CASSLESSVVYEQYF
NA	TRBV7-3	TRBJ2-1	NA	TGTGCCAGCAGCCCCCTGCAGAATGACAATGAGCAGTTCTTC	CASSPLQNDNEQFF
few	TRBV7-9	TRBJ2-3	TRBD2	TGTGCCAGCAGCTTAAACGGACTAGCGGGAGGGTCAGATACGCAGTATTTT	CASSLNGLAGGSDTQYF
NA	TRBV7-3	TRBJ2-1	NA	TGTGCCAGCAGCTTATCCTCGTACAATGAGCAGTTCTTC	CASSLSSYNEQFF
once	TRBV5-1	TRBJ1-2	NA	TGCGCCAGCAGACGTGACAGCTATGGCTACACCTTC	CASRRDSYGYTF
NA	TRBV9	TRBJ2-1	NA	TGTGCCAGCAGCCCTCGGACAGTCAATGAGCAGTTCTTC	CASSPRTVNEQFF
NA	TRBV6-1	TRBJ1-1	NA	TGTGCCAGCAGCCAGTTCAGGAACACTGAAGCTTTCTTT	CASSQFRNTEAFF
NA	TRBV11-1	TRBJ2-1	NA	TGTGCCAGCAGCCCCCTGGAGGGTTTTTCCTACAATGAGCAGTTCTTC	CASSPLEGFSYNEQFF
NA	TRBV30	TRBJ2-5	TRBD1	TGTGCCTGGTCGCTTCAGGGGGTCGGAGAGGCCCAGTACTTC	CAWSLQGVGEAQYF
NA	TRBV25-1	TRBJ1-3	TRBD1	TGTGCCAGCAGTGAAGGACAGGGGGTCTCTGGAAACACCATATATTTT	CASSEGQGVSGNTIYF
few	TRBV25-1	TRBJ2-2	TRBD1	TGTGCCAGCAGTGATCGGACAGGGGGCACCGGGGAGCTGTTTTTT	CASSDRTGGTGELFF
NA	TRBV28	TRBJ1-2	NA	TGTGCCAGCAGTTTTCGGGGGGGAAATGGCTACACCTTC	CASSFRGGNGYTF
NA	TRBV4-3	TRBJ2-1	TRBD2	TGCGCCAGCAGCCAAGTGTATAGCGGGGGGGGGAATGAGCAGTTCTTC	CASSQVYSGGGNEQFF
NA	TRBV6-5	TRBJ1-1	NA	TGTGCCAGCAGTTCCCAAGGGGACACTGAAGCTTTCTTT	CASSSQGDTEAFF
NA	TRBV4-3	TRBJ1-1	TRBD1	TGCGCCAGCAGCCAAGCTCTACAGGGGGCTGATGAAGCTTTCTTT	CASSQALQGADEAFF
NA	TRBV18	TRBJ2-7	TRBD2	TGTGCCAGCTCACCACCAATAGCGGGGAGCTCCTACGAGCAGTACTTC	CASSPPIAGSSYEQYF
NA	TRBV15	TRBJ2-7	TRBD1	TGTGCCACCAGCAGAGGGGACAGCTACGAGCAGTACTTC	CATSRGDSYEQYF
NA	TRBV7-9	TRBJ1-2	TRBD1	TGTGCCAGCAGCTTGACAGGGGGAGTTTTTGGCTACACCTTC	CASSLTGGVFGYTF
NA	TRBV5-4	TRBJ2-1	TRBD2	TGTGCCAGCAGCTTTAGCGGGGGGCTTTACAATGAGCAGTTCTTC	CASSFSGGLYNEQFF
NA	TRBV7-9	TRBJ2-7	TRBD1	TGTGCCAGCAGAAAGGACAGGGTGTCTTACGAGCAGTACTTC	CASRKDRVSYEQYF
NA	TRBV12-5	TRBJ2-6	NA	TGTGCTAGTGGTTTGCCCGGACAGATGATCTCTGGGGCCAACGTCCTGACTTTC	CASGLPGQMISGANVLTF
NA	TRBV14	TRBJ2-3	NA	TGTGCCAGCAGCCCTCTGGGACTGGATCCATATACGCAGTATTTT	CASSPLGLDPYTQYF
NA	TRBV7-3	TRBJ2-3	TRBD2	TGTGCCAGCAGCTTAGGGGCTAGCGGGGGATATACGCAGTATTTT	CASSLGASGGYTQYF
NA	TRBV7-3	TRBJ2-1	TRBD2	TGTGCCAGCAGCTTAAGGACTAGCGGGACCACCTACAATGAGCAGTTCTTC	CASSLRTSGTTYNEQFF
NA	TRBV7-9	TRBJ1-5	NA	TGTGCCAGCAGCTTAGGGGGGGGCAATCAGCCCCAGCATTTT	CASSLGGGNQPQHF
NA	TRBV2	TRBJ1-2	NA	TGTGCCAGCAGTGAAGGATACAGGGAATCGCGTGGCTACACCTTC	CASSEGYRESRGYTF
few	TRBV7-6	TRBJ1-1	NA	TGTGCCAGCAGCTTAGAACAGAACACTGAAGCTTTCTTT	CASSLEQNTEAFF
NA	TRBV27	TRBJ1-2	TRBD1	TGTGCCAGCAGTTCGCGAGACAGGGCTGTCTATGGCTACACCTTC	CASSSRDRAVYGYTF
NA	TRBV27	TRBJ2-3	NA	TGTGCCAGCAGTTTATTAGTCCCCACAGGGTTCGGCGCAGATACGCAGTATTTT	CASSLLVPTGFGADTQYF
NA	TRBV6-6	TRBJ2-7	NA	TGTGCCAGCAGTTATTTAGCCGGCGAGCAGTACTTC	CASSYLAGEQYF
few	TRBV11-3	TRBJ2-5	NA	TGTGCCAGCAGCTTAGGGCCCCCTGGCATGCAAGAGACCCAGTACTTC	CASSLGPPGMQETQYF
once	TRBV2	TRBJ1-4	TRBD1	TGTGCCAGCAGTGCAAGACAGGGGGCGACTAATGAAAAACTGTTTTTT	CASSARQGATNEKLFF
NA	TRBV28	TRBJ2-7	NA	TGTGCCAGCAGCGATCTTACTCACCTTGATACCTACGAGCAGTACTTC	CASSDLTHLDTYEQYF
NA	TRBV4-3	TRBJ2-2	NA	TGCGCCAGCAGCCAATCCCGCCGTGGGGGGTCTTCCGGGGAGCTGTTTTTT	CASSQSRRGGSSGELFF
once	TRBV28	TRBJ2-2	TRBD2	TGTGCCAGCACCCCCTTGGGGCTAGCGGGCCCGGCAGGCACCGGGGAGCTGTTTTTT	CASTPLGLAGPAGTGELFF